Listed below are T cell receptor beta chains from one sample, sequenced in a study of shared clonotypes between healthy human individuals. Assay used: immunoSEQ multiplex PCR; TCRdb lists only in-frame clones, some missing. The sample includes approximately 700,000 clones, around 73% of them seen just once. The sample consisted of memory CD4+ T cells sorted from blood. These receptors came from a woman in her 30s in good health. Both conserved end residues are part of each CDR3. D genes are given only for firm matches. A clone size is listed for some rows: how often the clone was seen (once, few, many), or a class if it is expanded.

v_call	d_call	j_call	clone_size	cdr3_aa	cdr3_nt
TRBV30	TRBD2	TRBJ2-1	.	CAWGLAGVSEQFF	TGTGCCTGGGGACTAGCGGGAGTCAGTGAGCAGTTCTTC
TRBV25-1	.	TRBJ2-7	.	CASSETTGTWSYEQYF	TGTGCCAGCAGTGAAACCACCGGGACATGGTCCTACGAGCAGTACTTC
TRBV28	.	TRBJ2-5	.	CASSSTTGLETQYF	TGTGCCAGCAGCTCAACAACAGGGTTGGAGACCCAGTACTTC
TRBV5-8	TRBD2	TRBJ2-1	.	CASSFAPGRANEQFF	TGTGCCAGCAGCTTTGCTCCTGGGAGGGCCAATGAGCAGTTCTTC
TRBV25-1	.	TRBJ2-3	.	CASSDQPGTATDTQYF	TGTGCCAGCAGTGATCAGCCCGGGACGGCGACCGATACGCAGTATTTT
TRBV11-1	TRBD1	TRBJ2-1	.	CASSFDRAGNEQFF	TGTGCCAGCAGCTTTGACAGGGCGGGCAATGAGCAGTTCTTC
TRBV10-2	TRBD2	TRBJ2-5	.	CASSGLAGGPGETQYF	TGCGCCAGCTCGGGACTAGCGGGAGGGCCGGGGGAGACCCAGTACTTC
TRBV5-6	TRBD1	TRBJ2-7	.	CASRSRGLGHEQYF	TGTGCCAGCAGGAGCAGGGGGCTGGGGCACGAGCAGTACTTC
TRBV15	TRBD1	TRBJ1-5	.	CATSRGGQGYQPQHF	TGTGCCACCAGCAGAGGGGGACAGGGTTATCAGCCCCAGCATTTT
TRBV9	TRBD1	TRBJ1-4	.	CASSPRLPGQGEKLFF	TGTGCCAGCAGCCCCCGTCTCCCGGGACAGGGGGAAAAACTGTTTTTT
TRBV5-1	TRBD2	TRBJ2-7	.	CASSVASGRIYEQYF	TGCGCCAGCAGCGTAGCTAGCGGGAGGATCTACGAGCAGTACTTC
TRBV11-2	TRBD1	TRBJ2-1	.	CASSRQGFVGNEQFF	TGTGCCAGCAGTAGACAGGGTTTCGTAGGCAATGAGCAGTTCTTC
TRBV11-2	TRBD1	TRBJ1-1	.	CASSRAGQATEAFF	TGTGCCAGCAGCCGGGCGGGACAGGCCACTGAAGCTTTCTTT
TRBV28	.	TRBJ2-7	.	CASSSGPVYEQYF	TGTGCCAGCAGTTCGGGGCCAGTCTACGAGCAGTACTTC
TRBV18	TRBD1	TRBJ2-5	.	CASSPGTGKETQYF	TGTGCCAGCTCCCCCGGGACAGGGAAAGAGACCCAGTACTTC
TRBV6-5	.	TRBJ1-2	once	CASSYSRGYNYGYTF	TGTGCCAGCAGTTACTCTCGGGGGTATAACTATGGCTACACCTTC
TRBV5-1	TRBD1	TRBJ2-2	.	CASSLRQGLTTGELFF	TGCGCCAGCAGCTTAAGACAGGGTTTGACCACCGGGGAGCTGTTTTTT
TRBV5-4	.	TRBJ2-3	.	CASSLDRGPTDTQYF	TGTGCCAGCAGCTTGGATCGGGGACCCACAGATACGCAGTATTTT
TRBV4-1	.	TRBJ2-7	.	CASSPGTLYSYEQYF	TGCGCCAGCAGCCCCGGGACGCTGTACTCCTACGAGCAGTACTTC
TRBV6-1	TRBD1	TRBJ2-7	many	CASSEGLGQGSHEQYF	TGTGCCAGCAGTGAAGGTTTGGGACAGGGGTCCCACGAGCAGTACTTC
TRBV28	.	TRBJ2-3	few	CAGGGAGSSDTQYF	TGTGCCGGCGGTGGGGCGGGAAGTTCAGATACGCAGTATTTT
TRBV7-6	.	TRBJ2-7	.	CASSLAKGYEQYF	TGTGCCAGCAGCTTAGCGAAGGGGTACGAGCAGTACTTC
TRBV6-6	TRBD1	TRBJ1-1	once	CASRSLTGVNTEAFF	TGTGCCAGCAGGTCTCTAACAGGGGTGAACACTGAAGCTTTCTTT
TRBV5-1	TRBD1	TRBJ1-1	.	CASSLVPRTGGNTEAFF	TGCGCCAGCAGCCTGGTACCCCGAACAGGGGGGAACACTGAAGCTTTCTTT
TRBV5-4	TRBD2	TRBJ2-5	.	CASTLGGEETQYF	TGTGCCAGCACCCTGGGGGGGGAAGAGACCCAGTACTTC
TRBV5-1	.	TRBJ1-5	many	CASSLAGVSNQPQHF	TGCGCCAGCAGCTTGGCTGGGGTTAGCAATCAGCCCCAGCATTTT
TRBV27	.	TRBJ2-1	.	CASSLRAATLRDNEQFF	TGTGCCAGCAGTTTAAGGGCGGCTACCTTAAGAGACAATGAGCAGTTCTTC
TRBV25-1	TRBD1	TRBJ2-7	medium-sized	CASSEPGQGSYEQYF	TGTGCCAGCAGTGAGCCGGGACAGGGGTCCTACGAGCAGTACTTC
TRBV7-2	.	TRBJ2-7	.	CASSFRYGGAYEQYF	TGTGCCAGCAGCTTTCGGTATGGCGGGGCCTACGAGCAGTACTTC
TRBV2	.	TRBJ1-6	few	CASSDRPNSPLHF	TGTGCCAGCAGTGACAGGCCAAATTCACCCCTCCACTTT
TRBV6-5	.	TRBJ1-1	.	CASTGNSLRNTEAFF	TGTGCCAGCACCGGAAATTCCTTGAGGAACACTGAAGCTTTCTTT
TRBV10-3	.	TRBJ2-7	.	CATTGTGISYEQYF	TGTGCCACGACGGGCACGGGGATCTCCTACGAGCAGTACTTC
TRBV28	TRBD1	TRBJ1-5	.	CASKVRRGRRPDQPQHF	TGTGCCAGCAAGGTCAGGAGGGGGCGTCGCCCCGATCAGCCCCAGCATTTT
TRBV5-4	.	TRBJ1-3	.	CASSLGGGNTIYF	TGTGCCAGCAGCTTGGGAGGAGGAAACACCATATATTTT
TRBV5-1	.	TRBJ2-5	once	CASSVQGGETQYF	TGCGCCAGCAGCGTTCAGGGGGGAGAGACCCAGTACTTC
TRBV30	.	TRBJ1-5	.	CAWSVQGNQPQHF	TGTGCCTGGAGTGTACAAGGCAATCAGCCCCAGCATTTT
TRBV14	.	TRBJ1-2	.	CASSRGTFYGYTF	TGTGCCAGCAGCCGGGGGACATTTTATGGCTACACCTTC
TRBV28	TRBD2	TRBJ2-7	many	CASSSIPGTSAQSYEQYF	TGTGCCAGCAGTTCGATCCCCGGGACTAGCGCACAGTCCTACGAGCAGTACTTC
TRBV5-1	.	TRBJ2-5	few	CASSSERFQETQYF	TGCGCCAGCAGCTCGGAGAGGTTCCAAGAGACCCAGTACTTC
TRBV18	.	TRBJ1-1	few	CASSPTFGENTEAFF	TGTGCCAGCTCACCAACCTTCGGTGAGAACACTGAAGCTTTCTTT
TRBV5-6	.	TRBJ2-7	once	CASSLQMRATYEQYF	TGTGCCAGCAGCCTCCAGATGAGGGCAACCTACGAGCAGTACTTC
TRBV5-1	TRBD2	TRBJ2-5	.	CASSPPGSGIQETQYF	TGCGCCAGCAGCCCTCCTGGTAGCGGGATACAAGAGACCCAGTACTTC
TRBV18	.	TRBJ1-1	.	CASSPYGGQETEAFF	TGTGCCAGCTCACCATATGGGGGGCAGGAAACTGAAGCTTTCTTT
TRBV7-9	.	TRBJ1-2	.	CASSLGAGSGGYTF	TGTGCCAGCAGCTTAGGGGCCGGGTCGGGAGGCTACACCTTC
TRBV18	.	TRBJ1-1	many	CASSPPVSSEAFF	TGTGCCAGCTCACCACCGGTATCCTCTGAAGCTTTCTTT
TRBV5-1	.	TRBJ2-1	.	CASSLDREQFF	TGCGCCAGCAGCTTGGACCGCGAGCAGTTCTTC
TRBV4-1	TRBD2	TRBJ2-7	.	CASSQIWTSGTYEQYF	TGCGCCAGCAGCCAAATTTGGACTAGCGGCACCTACGAGCAGTACTTC
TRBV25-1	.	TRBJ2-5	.	CASSPDQGTQYF	TGTGCCAGCAGTCCAGACCAAGGTACCCAGTACTTC
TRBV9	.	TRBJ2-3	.	CASSPLGRDTQYF	TGTGCCAGCAGCCCACTAGGGAGGGATACGCAGTATTTT
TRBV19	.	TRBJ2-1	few	CASSQVGFSGNEQFF	TGTGCCAGTAGTCAGGTGGGATTTTCGGGCAATGAGCAGTTCTTC
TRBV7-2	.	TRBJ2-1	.	CASSLWRGERNEQFF	TGTGCCAGCAGCTTATGGCGGGGAGAACGAAATGAGCAGTTCTTC